This T cell receptor beta chain was recovered during a study of CD8+ T cells in alopecia areata. Both CD4+ and CD8+ T cells were separated by sorting PBMCs. As the sequencing template, cDNA was produced by extracting RNA and reverse transcribing it. Sequencing was performed with immunoSEQ multiplex PCR; in TCRdb, only in-frame clones are kept and a portion is missing. The table records about 180,000 clones, approximately 59% of them present only once. V shed 5 bases and J shed 0 bases, with 14 bases lying between them. The germline V gene encodes CDR1 ENHRY and CDR2 SYGVKD. The CDR3 is made up of 15 amino acids.

This chain joins TRBV10-3 and TRBJ2-7; D possibly corresponds to TRBD2 (6 bases). This receptor was taken from a human donor with alopecia areata. Sequencing used CD4+ T cells sorted from blood, obtained at week 0. CDR3 amino acids: CAISSLAGSSYEQYF. The CDR3 DNA sequence: TGTGCCATCAGTAGCCTGGCGGGGAGCTCCTACGAGCAGTACTTC.